Below are 27 T cell receptor beta chains sequenced from a single sample in a study of cytomegalovirus exposure and HLA in healthy donors. The PCR was carried out with 60 Vbeta primers and 13 Jbeta primers. Sequencing used immunoSEQ multiplex PCR; TCRdb keeps in-frame clones, though not all of them. In the table there are approximately 82,000 clones, around 70% of which are singletons. The sequenced sample was PBMCs. These receptors were obtained from a woman in her forties or fifties in good health and CMV-seropositive.

This chain connects TRBV6-1 to TRBJ2-1, with TRBD1 as a possible D gene (6 bases). The germline V gene encodes CDR1 MNHNS and CDR2 SASEGT. Trimming took 2 bases from V and 6 from J, leaving 11 bases between them. The CDR3 contains 14 residues. DNA of the CDR3: TGTGCCAGCAGTGAAAGGGCAGGGGCCAATGAGCAGTTCTTC. Its protein product is CASSERAGANEQFF.

This chain uses TRBV18 with TRBJ2-3; 7 bases fit TRBD2. CDR1 is KGHSH and CDR2 is LQKENI in the germline V gene. With V trimmed by 0 bases and J by 3 bases, 9 bases remained unmatched. The CDR3 consists of 17 residues. CDR3 coding DNA: TGTGCCAGCTCACCACCGTTGGCGGGAGTAGGGACAGATACGCAGTATTTT. Its translation is CASSPPLAGVGTDTQYF.

The genes are TRBV10-2 and TRBJ1-1, with 9 bases identical to TRBD1. The V segment lost 6 bases and the J segment 7 bases; nucleotides outside the gene matches: 6. The CDR3 has 13 amino acids. Germline V gives CDR1 WSHSY, CDR2 SAAADI. The CDR3 protein is CASRPDRGFEAFF. As DNA, the CDR3 is TGCGCCAGCAGACCGGACAGGGGCTTTGAAGCTTTCTTT.

This sequence joins TRBV2 and TRBJ1-4, with 10 bases identical to TRBD1. V trimming: 7 bases; J trimming: 7 bases; junction bases outside the gene matches: 6. This CDR3 region has 14 residues. In germline, CDR1 is SNHLY, CDR2 FYNNEI. Here the CDR3 DNA reads TGTGCCAGCACCTTGGACAGGGGGGGTGAAAAACTGTTTTTT. Its protein product is CASTLDRGGEKLFF.

This clone came up a few times. The gene calls are TRBV11-2 and TRBJ2-3, with a possible D match to TRBD1 (6 bases). CDR1 and CDR2 (germline): SGHAT, FQNNGV. V lost 5 bases and J lost 0, with 15 bases in between. The CDR3 contains 16 residues. CDR3 region: CASSLGGERSTDTQYF. DNA of the CDR3: TGTGCCAGCAGCCTAGGGGGAGAGAGAAGCACAGATACGCAGTATTTT.

This sequence joins TRBV28 and TRBJ2-7; TRBD1 matches at 10 bases. This CDR3 is built from 14 residues. V shed 6 bases and J 4 bases; nucleotides not matched to a gene: 6. Germline V lookup: CDR1 MDHEN, CDR2 SYDVKM. CDR3 loop: CASRSPGQGYEQYF. The CDR3 region has the DNA TGTGCCAGCAGGTCTCCGGGACAGGGGTACGAGCAGTACTTC.

This clone came up once. The chain combines TRBV12-2 with TRBJ2-2; the table gives TRBD1 as D, unverified against the DNA. TRBV12-2 is listed as a pseudogene. This CDR3 has 16 amino acids. The CDR3 reads CASRLAGSYYTGELFF. The CDR3 DNA reads as TGTGCAAGTCGCTTAGCGGGCTCATATTACACCGGGGAGCTGTTTTTT.

This clone showed up just a few times. The chain's CDR3 is CAWSVQGEAQHF. As DNA, the CDR3 is TGTGCCTGGAGCGTACAGGGGGAAGCCCAGCATTTT. V gene TRBV30 combines with J gene TRBJ1-5; TRBD1 aligns across 8 bases. Trimming removed 3 bases from V and 11 bases from J; junction bases left unmatched: 6. The CDR3 spans 12 residues. Germline CDR1 GTSNPN, CDR2 SVGIG (reference sequence).

This sequence joins TRBV5-1 and TRBJ2-5; 11 bases match TRBD2. Per germline, CDR1 SGHRS and CDR2 YFSETQ. Unmatched junction bases numbered 14, after V lost 1 base and J lost 12 bases. This CDR3 comprises 16 residues. DNA of the CDR3: TGCGCCAGCAGCTTGACCACCCTAGCGGGAGGCTCATTAGAGTACTTC. This sequence encodes CASSLTTLAGGSLEYF.

This clone has more than one count but fewer than ten. The rearrangement joins TRBV7-8 to TRBJ2-5, with D unresolved. CDR1 and CDR2 (germline): SGHVS, FQNEAQ. The CDR3 covers 15 residues. Trimming left V 5 bases short and J 4 bases short, with 17 bases between. This CDR3 reads CASSGRHQFGETQYF. The DNA for the CDR3 is TGTGCCAGCAGCGGTCGACATCAGTTTGGAGAGACCCAGTACTTC.

This chain joins TRBV5-6 and TRBJ1-5, with D perhaps TRBD1 (6 bases). The V end was cut by 1 base, the J end by 6 bases, with 14 bases between. CDR3 length equals 15 residues. The germline gives CDR1 SGHDT, CDR2 YYEEEE. CDR3: CASSLLSGDTQPQHF. The CDR3 bases are TGTGCCAGCAGCTTGTTGTCAGGGGATACTCAGCCCCAGCATTTT.

The chain links TRBV29-1 to TRBJ1-1; D is possibly TRBD1 (6 bases). This CDR3 has 15 amino acids. Germline lookup yields CDR1 SQVTM and CDR2 ANQGSEA. The V end lost 7 bases, the J end lost 1 base, and 19 bases lay between the germline ends. CDR3 sequence reads: CSATPTGMANTEAFF. CDR3 bases: TGCAGCGCCACTCCAACAGGGATGGCGAACACTGAAGCTTTCTTT.

The chain has TRBV5-6 and TRBJ2-7, with D uncertain. The CDR3 loop spans 14 amino acids. Trimming shortened V by 3 bases and J by 3 bases, and 13 bases separated the two germline ends. CDR1 is SGHDT, CDR2 YYEEEE, per germline. The DNA for the CDR3 is TGTGCCAGCAGCTCCCACCCACCAGGCTACGAGCAGTACTTC. Protein product: CASSSHPPGYEQYF.

The chain's CDR3 is CASSHRLRGIVYEQYF. DNA of the CDR3: TGTGCCAGCAGCCATAGATTAAGAGGTATAGTATACGAGCAGTACTTC. The chain has TRBV11-2 and TRBJ2-7; the D is unclear. Germline CDR1 and CDR2: SGHAT and FQNNGV. There are 16 residues in the CDR3. The V and J ends lost 5 bases and 4 bases respectively, with 21 bases between them.

This clone has a single count. The chain recombines TRBV9 with TRBJ2-1; 7 bases match TRBD1. The CDR3 has 15 residues. Unmatched junction bases numbered 6, after V lost 4 bases and J lost 2 bases. The germline V gene has CDR1 SGDLS and CDR2 YYNGEE. Written as DNA, the CDR3 is TGTGCCAGCAGCTTTCGACAGGGCGCCTACAATGAGCAGTTCTTC. This codes for CASSFRQGAYNEQFF.

This clone is a singleton in its sample. The gene calls are TRBV4-1 and TRBJ2-1; 9 bases map to TRBD2. This CDR3 region has 17 residues. Germline trimming cut 4 bases from V and 8 bases from J; bases unmatched to any gene: 15. The germline V gene encodes CDR1 MGHRA and CDR2 YSYEKL. The CDR3 sequence: CASSPARLAGYVDEQFF. For the CDR3, the DNA is TGCGCCAGCAGCCCCGCCCGGCTAGCGGGGTACGTCGATGAGCAGTTCTTC.

The gene calls are TRBV6-5 and TRBJ2-7, with D hard to call. Germline CDR1 MNHEY, CDR2 SVGAGI. CDR3 length: 14 residues. V lost 7 bases, J lost 1 base, and 14 bases lay in between. For the CDR3, the DNA is TGTGCCAGCAAATTGGGCCGCTCTTCCTACGAGCAGTACTTC. It encodes CASKLGRSSYEQYF.

This clone occurred once. The rearrangement joins TRBV7-9 to TRBJ2-1; TRBD2 matches 12 bases. CDR1 is SEHNR, CDR2 FQNEAQ, per germline (reference sequence). This CDR3 is built from 15 residues. With 4 bases clipped from V and 12 bases from J, the junction kept 10 bases outside the gene matches. The CDR3 DNA reads TGTGCCAGCAGCTCCTCTCTAGCGGGAGGGTTGTGGCAGTTCTTC. Its protein product is CASSSSLAGGLWQFF.

The rearrangement uses TRBV6-1 and TRBJ2-7; 8 bases map to TRBD1. The CDR3 length is 18 residues. CDR1 is MNHNS and CDR2 is SASEGT in the germline V gene. The junction had 11 bases not matched to a gene; V was cut back by 1 base and J by 0 bases. CDR3 region: CASSEEGRQGTFSYEQYF. In DNA form, the CDR3 reads TGTGCCAGCAGTGAAGAGGGTCGACAGGGGACCTTCTCCTACGAGCAGTACTTC.

This chain uses TRBV7-8 with TRBJ2-7; no firm D call. This CDR3 contains 11 residues. Trimming pared 4 bases from V and 6 bases from J, leaving 7 bases between. Germline-derived CDR1 and CDR2 are SGHVS and FQNEAQ. CDR3 protein: CASSSTREQYF. CDR3 DNA: TGTGCCAGCAGCTCTACTCGCGAGCAGTACTTC.

V usage is TRBV27 and J usage is TRBJ2-7, with 7 bases identical to TRBD2. The CDR3 sequence is 14 residues long. Germline CDR1 MNHEY, CDR2 SMNVEV (reference sequence). J was trimmed by 6 bases and V by 6 bases; bases with no gene match: 11. This CDR3 reads CASSRHREAVEQYF. The CDR3 bases are TGTGCCAGCAGCCGCCACCGGGAGGCGGTCGAGCAGTACTTC.

The rearrangement links TRBV29-1 to TRBJ2-3, with a possible D match to TRBD2 (5 bases). Germline V CDR1 and CDR2: SQVTM, ANQGSEA. Trimming pared 0 bases from V and 5 bases from J, leaving 18 bases between. The CDR3 runs to 16 residues. The CDR3 coding sequence is TGCAGCGTTGAAGACCCACTAGATTCAATAGGAGATACGCAGTATTTT. Protein: CSVEDPLDSIGDTQYF.

Only one count was recorded for this clone. The chain links TRBV9 to TRBJ1-1, with TRBD1 matching over 7 bases. Trimming removed 4 bases from V and 1 base from J; junction bases left unmatched: 4. The CDR3 is made up of 14 amino acids. The germline V gene has CDR1 SGDLS and CDR2 YYNGEE. The DNA of the CDR3 is TGTGCCAGCAGCCCACGGACAGGGAACACTGAAGCTTTCTTT. Protein product: CASSPRTGNTEAFF.

A few counts support this clone. This chain joins TRBV29-1 and TRBJ2-7; TRBD1 matches at 10 bases. This CDR3 is 12 amino acids long. V shed 6 bases, J shed 5 bases, and the junction held 4 bases outside the gene matches. CDR1 and CDR2 (germline): SQVTM, ANQGSEA. CDR3 residues: CSVRQGANEQYF. In DNA, the CDR3 is TGCAGCGTAAGACAGGGGGCGAACGAGCAGTACTTC.

This chain links TRBV9 with TRBJ2-7; 9 positions match TRBD2. V gave up 4 bases and J gave up 4 bases; unmatched junction bases: 9. CDR3 length: 15 amino acids. Looked up from germline, CDR1 is SGDLS and CDR2 is YYNGEE. CDR3 in DNA: TGTGCCAGCAGCTGGTCGGCTAGCGGGACGTACGAGCAGTACTTC. It yields the protein CASSWSASGTYEQYF.

The chain is built from TRBV28 and TRBJ2-7; possibly TRBD2 for D (5 bases). This CDR3 comprises 12 residues. Per germline, CDR1 MDHEN and CDR2 SYDVKM. V dropped 3 bases and J dropped 4 bases, with 7 bases sitting between them. The CDR3, as DNA: TGTGCCAGCAGTTTCGGGATATACGAGCAGTACTTC. Its translation: CASSFGIYEQYF. The variable domain in full, with the rest retrieved from reference TRBV28 and TRBJ2-7, is DVKVTQSSRYLVKRTGEKVFLECVQDMDHENMFWYRQDPGLGLRLIYFSYDVKMKEKGDIPEGYSVSREKKERFSLILESASTNQTSMYLCASSFGIYEQYFGPGTRLTVT.

The chain recombines TRBV6-1 with TRBJ1-5; maybe TRBD1 (5 bases). With 4 bases removed from V and 8 bases from J, the gap between germline ends came to 9 bases. The CDR3 contains 12 residues. The V gene's germline CDR1 is MNHNS and CDR2 SASEGT. CDR3 bases: TGTGCCAGCAGTGCTTCGGGGGAGCCCCAGCATTTT. Translated: CASSASGEPQHF.